The 28 T cell receptor beta chains given below trace back to one sample, sequenced in a study of T-cell reconstitution after alpha-beta-depleted transplantation in children. During its preparation, the TCRbeta library received unique molecular identifiers. TCRdb processed the PCR reads anew with MiXCR; each CDR3 protein has one entry. The sample lists some 600,000 distinct CDR3 sequences, 16% occurring once. Sequences were derived from PBMCs from the stem cell graft donor, sampled from the stem cell graft. The receptors derive from a human donor who donated a stem cell graft to a child with acute myeloid leukemia.

The chain recombines TRBV7-2 with TRBJ2-1; tentatively, D is TRBD1 (5 bases). This CDR3 spans 13 amino acids. Germline loops: CDR1 SGHTA, CDR2 FQGNSA. The ends were cut back, 6 bases at V and 4 bases at J, with 10 bases in the middle. The CDR3 DNA is TGTGCCAGCAGGCTACAGGTGTACAATGAGCAGTTCTTC. It translates to CASRLQVYNEQFF.

Note on this clonotype: This clone may be a read error of a much larger clone one base away. The J gene is TRBJ2-5, the V gene TRBV11-2, with unresolved D. With 2 bases removed from V and 0 bases from J, the gap between germline ends came to 13 bases. CDR3 length equals 16 residues. Germline V gene sequence: CDR1 SGHAT, CDR2 FQNNGV. The CDR3 region has the DNA TGTGCCAGCAGCTTACATACAATGGTGGACCAAGAGACCCAGTACTTC. It translates to CASSLHTMVDQETQYF. The whole variable domain, filled in from reference TRBV11-2 and TRBJ2-5, reads EAGVAQSPRYKIIEKRQSVAFWCNPISGHATLYWYQQILGQGPKLLIQFQNNGVVDDSQLPKDRFSAERLKGVDSTLKIQPAKLEDSAVYLCASSLHTMVDQETQYFGPGTRLLVL.

V usage is TRBV5-1 and J usage is TRBJ1-1; D is perhaps TRBD1 (6 bases). CDR3 length equals 15 residues. The ends were cut back, 1 base at V and 4 bases at J, with 14 bases in the middle. Per the germline V gene, CDR1 is SGHRS and CDR2 is YFSETQ. The CDR3 reads CASSLLQGGGTEAFF. DNA of the CDR3: TGCGCCAGCAGCTTGCTACAGGGCGGGGGCACTGAAGCTTTCTTT.

This clonotype has more than one count but fewer than ten. The chain is built from TRBV20-1 and TRBJ2-3, with a possible D match to TRBD2 (6 bases). The CDR3 is 17 residues long. The V gene lost 0 bases and the J gene lost 0 bases, with 16 bases spanning the gap. Looked up from germline, CDR1 is DFQATT and CDR2 is SNEGSKA (reference sequence). Written as DNA, the CDR3 is TGCAGTGCTAGAGATGGGGGGACGCCAGGGAGCACAGATACGCAGTATTTT. Encoded protein: CSARDGGTPGSTDTQYF.

This clonotype has at least ten counts. The chain recombines TRBV7-2 with TRBJ2-1; TRBD1 matches 8 bases. J gave up 6 bases and V 5 bases, and 9 bases lay outside the gene matches. Germline V gene lookup returns CDR1 SGHTA and CDR2 FQGNSA. CDR3 length equals 15 residues. CDR3 coding DNA: TGTGCCAGCAGCATTGGACAGGGTAGGGGCAATGAGCAGTTCTTC. This gives the protein CASSIGQGRGNEQFF.

In this sample, this clonotype turned up many times. The rearrangement joins TRBV29-1 to TRBJ1-1; TRBD1 is a possible D gene (5 bases). Trimming stripped 4 bases from V and 4 bases from J, with 7 bases between. Germline V gene sequence: CDR1 SQVTM, CDR2 ANQGSEA. This CDR3 contains 11 residues. The CDR3 is CSVGGSTEAFF. The DNA for the CDR3 is TGCAGCGTTGGGGGGAGCACTGAAGCTTTCTTT.

Many counts were recorded for this clonotype. J is TRBJ2-3 and V is TRBV20-1; D gene uncertain. The germline gives CDR1 DFQATT, CDR2 SNEGSKA (reference sequence). The CDR3 has 14 amino acids. The ends were cut back, 1 base at V and 2 bases at J, with 10 bases in the middle. CDR3 in DNA: TGCAGTGCTAGAGGGGCCCGATACACAGATACGCAGTATTTT. This sequence encodes CSARGARYTDTQYF.

This clonotype was seen a few times. The chain is built from TRBV24-1 and TRBJ1-2, with D possibly TRBD1 on 5 matching bases. The CDR3 is 15 residues long. The V end was cut by 7 bases, the J end by 7 bases, with 21 bases between. Per germline, CDR1 KGHDR and CDR2 SFDVKD. The CDR3 bases are TGTGCCACCAGGCCTTCCTCCGGGACTCACTCTGGCTACACCTTC. This gives the protein CATRPSSGTHSGYTF.

Ten or more counts support this clonotype. This chain uses TRBV5-1 with TRBJ1-1; 7 bases match TRBD1. The J segment lost 6 bases and the V segment lost 1 base, leaving 6 bases of the junction unmatched. This CDR3 is 14 amino acids long. Germline CDR1 reads SGHRS; CDR2 reads YFSETQ. The CDR3 DNA follows: TGCGCCAGCAGCTTGCCGACAGGGAAGGCTGAAGCTTTCTTT. This gives the protein CASSLPTGKAEAFF. Full variable domain (missing parts from reference TRBV5-1 and TRBJ1-1): KAGVTQTPRYLIKTRGQQVTLSCSPISGHRSVSWYQQTPGQGLQFLFEYFSETQRNKGNFPGRFSGRQFSNSRSEMNVSTLELGDSALYLCASSLPTGKAEAFFGQGTRLTVV.

This clonotype was counted between two and nine times. The chain joins TRBV10-3 to TRBJ2-7; the D call may be TRBD1 or TRBD2 (5 bases each). Germline assignment: CDR1 ENHRY and CDR2 SYGVKD. V lost 1 base and J 3 bases, leaving 10 bases between the germline ends. The CDR3 runs to 14 residues. The CDR3 DNA is TGTGCCATCAGTGAGTGGGGGACCCACTACGAGCAGTACGTC. Its protein is CAISEWGTHYEQYV.

This clonotype was found many times. The gene calls are TRBV7-9 and TRBJ2-5, with 7 bases that match TRBD2. The CDR3 is made up of 15 amino acids. With 8 bases clipped from V and 5 bases from J, the junction kept 14 bases outside the gene matches. Germline CDR1 reads SEHNR; CDR2 reads FQNEAQ (reference sequence). The CDR3 region is CASHLSGEGYETQYF. The CDR3 region has the DNA TGTGCCAGCCACCTGAGCGGGGAGGGGTATGAGACCCAGTACTTC.

The chain combines TRBV10-2 with TRBJ1-1; D is uncertain. From germline, CDR1 is WSHSY and CDR2 SAAADI. This CDR3 contains 16 residues. V dropped 8 bases and J dropped 1 base, with 20 bases sitting between them. CDR3 DNA: TGCGCCAGCTTTGAGCCGGGGATGGGGAGGAACACTGAAGCTTTCTTT. It yields the protein CASFEPGMGRNTEAFF.

This clonotype has at least ten counts. The chain joins TRBV7-2 to TRBJ2-3; TRBD2 agrees at 16 bases. J gave up 4 bases and V 3 bases, and 1 base lay outside the gene matches. There are 16 residues in the CDR3. CDR1 SGHTA and CDR2 FQGNSA come from the germline V gene. The CDR3 loop is CASSFGTSGGADTQYF. CDR3 bases: TGTGCCAGCAGCTTCGGGACTAGCGGGGGGGCAGATACGCAGTATTTT.

The gene calls are TRBV28 and TRBJ2-3, with TRBD1 identical over 10 bases. The J segment lost 4 bases and the V segment lost 11 bases, leaving 9 bases of the junction unmatched. Looked up from germline, CDR1 is MDHEN and CDR2 is SYDVKM. This CDR3 region has 14 residues. The CDR3 coding sequence is TGTGCCGGCCGGGACAGGGGAAGGGCAGATACGCAGTATTTT. Protein product: CAGRDRGRADTQYF. The whole variable domain, remainder taken from reference TRBV28 and TRBJ2-3, is DVKVTQSSRYLVKRTGEKVFLECVQDMDHENMFWYRQDPGLGLRLIYFSYDVKMKEKGDIPEGYSVSREKKERFSLILESASTNQTSMYLCAGRDRGRADTQYFGPGTRLTVL.

This clonotype was detected many times. The chain is built from TRBV29-1 and TRBJ1-1, with D possibly TRBD1 on 6 matching bases. Trimming pared 7 bases from V and 2 bases from J, leaving 11 bases between. CDR1 and CDR2 (germline): SQVTM, ANQGSEA. The CDR3 spans 12 residues. CDR3 sequence reads: CSAWTVNTEAFF. CDR3 coding DNA: TGCAGCGCATGGACAGTCAACACTGAAGCTTTCTTT.

This clonotype was found many times. The chain couples TRBV12-3 or TRBV12-4 to TRBJ2-1; D is perhaps TRBD2 (7 bases). CDR3 size: 17 residues. Between the trimmed V and J ends, which lost 1 base and 7 bases, there was a span of 20 bases. The CDR3 DNA follows: TGTGCCAGCAGTTTAGATCTGGCGGGGGCTTTGTTTAATGAGCAGTTCTTC. This sequence encodes CASSLDLAGALFNEQFF.

This chain links TRBV12-3 or TRBV12-4 with TRBJ2-7, with 7 positions matching TRBD2. The CDR3 loop spans 14 amino acids. V was clipped by 7 bases and J by 3 bases; unmatched bases: 9. Written as DNA, the CDR3 is TGTGCCAGCAAATGGGAGGGTCCCTACTACGAGCAGTACGTC. Its protein product is CASKWEGPYYEQYV.

The chain recombines TRBV29-1 with TRBJ1-1, with TRBD1 matching 10 bases. CDR3 length: 13 residues. Germline V gene lookup returns CDR1 SQVTM and CDR2 ANQGSEA. Unmatched junction bases numbered 9, after V lost 7 bases and J lost 7 bases. The CDR3: CSAPGQGYGEAFF. DNA of the CDR3: TGCAGCGCTCCGGGACAGGGGTATGGTGAAGCTTTCTTT.

This clonotype came up a few times. The chain links TRBV12-3 or TRBV12-4 to TRBJ1-3; D not certain. The CDR3 has 16 amino acids. V lost 6 bases and J 0 bases, leaving 15 bases between the germline ends. CDR3 residues: CASSPVGLSSGNTIYF. DNA for the CDR3: TGTGCCAGCAGCCCAGTGGGGTTGAGCTCTGGAAACACCATATATTTT.

This clonotype was seen ten or more times. This sequence joins TRBV4-2 and TRBJ1-4; no reliable D call. This CDR3 comprises 13 residues. Trimming took off 0 bases at V and 5 bases at J, with 4 bases between the two ends. The germline V gene encodes CDR1 LGHNA and CDR2 YNFKEQ. Here the CDR3 reads CASSQDWNEKLFF. CDR3 in DNA: TGTGCCAGCAGCCAAGATTGGAATGAAAAACTGTTTTTT.

This clonotype was observed many times. The chain recombines TRBV5-1 with TRBJ2-5, with D tentatively TRBD1 (6 bases). The CDR3 covers 15 residues. V shed 0 bases and J shed 5 bases, with 14 bases lying between them. Germline V CDR1 and CDR2: SGHRS, YFSETQ. For the CDR3, the DNA is TGCGCCAGCAGCTTGGCCGTGGCAGGACAGGAGACCCAGTACTTC. Residues: CASSLAVAGQETQYF.

This clonotype was observed many times. The chain carries TRBV25-1 and TRBJ1-6; 7 bases are shared with TRBD1. This CDR3 region has 15 residues. CDR1 MGHDK and CDR2 SYGVNS come from the germline V gene. Germline trimming cut 5 bases from V and 9 bases from J; bases unmatched to any gene: 10. As DNA, the CDR3 is TGTGCCAGCAGTCCTCGACAGGGCCATGGTTCACCCCTCCACTTT. Translated, it gives CASSPRQGHGSPLHF.

This clonotype was seen at least ten times. The chain joins TRBV5-8 to TRBJ2-3, with 12 bases identical to TRBD2. The germline gives CDR1 SGHTS, CDR2 YDEGEE. This CDR3 region has 15 residues. With 4 bases clipped from V and 3 bases from J, the junction kept 3 bases outside the gene matches. CDR3 sequence: CASSRGLAGTDTQYF. CDR3 DNA: TGTGCCAGCAGCCGTGGACTAGCGGGGACAGATACGCAGTATTTT.

This clonotype was recorded a few times. The chain joins TRBV28 to TRBJ2-7; 9 nucleotides agree with TRBD1. Looked up from germline, CDR1 is MDHEN and CDR2 is SYDVKM. J lost 2 bases, V lost 7 bases, and 6 bases had no gene match. The CDR3 has 14 amino acids. CDR3 residues: CASTSGTGPYEQYV. The CDR3 nucleotides read TGTGCCAGCACCTCCGGGACAGGGCCCTACGAGCAGTACGTC.

This clonotype occurred a few times. The chain uses TRBV20-1 and TRBJ1-5, with 7 positions matching TRBD1. The CDR3 length is 13 residues. Germline-derived CDR1 and CDR2 are DFQATT and SNEGSKA (reference sequence). V was clipped by 6 bases and J by 3 bases; unmatched bases: 5. The chain's CDR3 is CSAGTVVNQPQHF. CDR3 in DNA: TGCAGTGCCGGGACAGTAGTCAATCAGCCCCAGCATTTT.

The chain couples TRBV12-3 or TRBV12-4 to TRBJ2-3, with 7 bases that match TRBD2. The CDR3 totals 13 residues. The ends lost 7 bases at V and 4 bases at J; junction bases unmatched: 5. CDR3 sequence reads: CASTELASDTQYF. The CDR3 DNA follows: TGTGCCAGCACAGAACTAGCGTCAGATACGCAGTATTTT.

This clonotype was seen repeatedly, ten times or more. The genes are TRBV29-1 and TRBJ2-1, with D perhaps TRBD1 or TRBD2 (5 bases each). The CDR3 has 10 residues. Trimming took off 7 bases at V and 8 bases at J, with 9 bases between the two ends. Per the germline V gene, CDR1 is SQVTM and CDR2 is ANQGSEA. CDR3 nucleotide sequence: TGCAGCGCAAGGGACGATGAGCAGTTCTTC. Translation: CSARDDEQFF.

The table lists this clonotype with many counts. This chain connects TRBV20-1 to TRBJ1-6; 7 bases align to TRBD1. The CDR3 sequence is 15 residues long. Trimming removed 1 base from V and 8 bases from J; junction bases left unmatched: 8. Germline CDR1 DFQATT, CDR2 SNEGSKA (reference sequence). CDR3 sequence reads: CSARASGQTYSPLHF. DNA for the CDR3: TGCAGTGCTAGAGCCTCGGGACAGACGTATTCACCCCTCCACTTT.